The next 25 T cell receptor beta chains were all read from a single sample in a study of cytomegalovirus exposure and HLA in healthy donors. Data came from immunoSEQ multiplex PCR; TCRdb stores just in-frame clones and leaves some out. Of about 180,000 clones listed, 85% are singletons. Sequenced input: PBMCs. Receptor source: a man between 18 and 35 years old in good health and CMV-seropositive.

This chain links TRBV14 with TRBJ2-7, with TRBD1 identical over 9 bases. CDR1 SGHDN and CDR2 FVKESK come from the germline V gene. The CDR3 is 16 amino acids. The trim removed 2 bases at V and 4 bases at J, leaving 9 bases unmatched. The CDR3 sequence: CASSQFTGGSIYEQYF. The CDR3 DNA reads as TGTGCCAGCAGCCAATTCACAGGGGGCTCAATTTACGAGCAGTACTTC.

CDR3 amino acids: CASSLLGENTEAFF. CDR3 in DNA: TGTGCCAGCAGTTTATTGGGAGAGAACACTGAAGCTTTCTTT. V and J are TRBV27 and TRBJ1-1, with D hard to call. The V and J ends lost 1 base and 1 base respectively, with 7 bases between them. Germline CDR1 MNHEY, CDR2 SMNVEV (reference sequence). CDR3 length: 14 residues.

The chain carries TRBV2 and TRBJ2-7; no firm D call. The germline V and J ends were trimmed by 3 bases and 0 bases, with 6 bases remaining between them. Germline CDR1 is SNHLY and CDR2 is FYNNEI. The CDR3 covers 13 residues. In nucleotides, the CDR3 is TGTGCCAGCAGTGACCCAGGCTCCTACGAGCAGTACTTC. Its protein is CASSDPGSYEQYF. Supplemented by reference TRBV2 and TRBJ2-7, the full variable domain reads EPEVTQTPSHQVTQMGQEVILRCVPISNHLYFYWYRQILGQKVEFLVSFYNNEISEKSEIFDDQFSVERPDGSNFTLKIRSTKLEDSAMYFCASSDPGSYEQYFGPGTRLTVT.

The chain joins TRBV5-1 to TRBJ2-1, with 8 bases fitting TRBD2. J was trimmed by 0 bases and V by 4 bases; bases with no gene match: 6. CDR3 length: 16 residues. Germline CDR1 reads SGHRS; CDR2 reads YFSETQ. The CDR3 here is CASSPVSGSSYNEQFF. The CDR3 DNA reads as TGCGCCAGCAGCCCTGTAAGCGGGAGCTCCTACAATGAGCAGTTCTTC.

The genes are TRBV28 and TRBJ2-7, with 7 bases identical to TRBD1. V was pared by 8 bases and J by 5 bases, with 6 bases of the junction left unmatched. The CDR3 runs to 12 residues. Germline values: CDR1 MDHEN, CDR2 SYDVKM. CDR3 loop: CASSTGVNEQYF. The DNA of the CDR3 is TGTGCCAGCTCAACAGGGGTCAACGAGCAGTACTTC.

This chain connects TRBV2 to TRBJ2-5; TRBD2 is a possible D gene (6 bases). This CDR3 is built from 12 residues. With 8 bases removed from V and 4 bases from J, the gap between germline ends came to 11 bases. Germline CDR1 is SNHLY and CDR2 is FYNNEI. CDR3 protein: CASGGSGETQYF. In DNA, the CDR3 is TGTGCCAGCGGTGGTAGCGGAGAGACCCAGTACTTC. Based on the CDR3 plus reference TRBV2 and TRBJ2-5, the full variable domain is EPEVTQTPSHQVTQMGQEVILRCVPISNHLYFYWYRQILGQKVEFLVSFYNNEISEKSEIFDDQFSVERPDGSNFTLKIRSTKLEDSAMYFCASGGSGETQYFGPGTRLLVL.

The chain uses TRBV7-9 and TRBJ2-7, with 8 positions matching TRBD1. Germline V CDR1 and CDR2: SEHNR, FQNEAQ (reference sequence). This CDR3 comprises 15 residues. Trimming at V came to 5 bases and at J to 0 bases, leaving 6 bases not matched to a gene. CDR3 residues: CASSPQGGTSYEQYF. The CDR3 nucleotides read TGTGCCAGCAGCCCACAGGGGGGAACCTCCTACGAGCAGTACTTC.

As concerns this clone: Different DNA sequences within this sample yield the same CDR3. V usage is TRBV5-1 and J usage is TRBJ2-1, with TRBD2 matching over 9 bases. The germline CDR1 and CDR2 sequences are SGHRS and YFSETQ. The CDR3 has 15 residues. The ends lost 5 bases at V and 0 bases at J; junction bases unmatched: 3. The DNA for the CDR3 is TGCGCCAGCAGAAGACTAGCGGACTCCTACAATGAGCAGTTCTTC. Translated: CASRRLADSYNEQFF.

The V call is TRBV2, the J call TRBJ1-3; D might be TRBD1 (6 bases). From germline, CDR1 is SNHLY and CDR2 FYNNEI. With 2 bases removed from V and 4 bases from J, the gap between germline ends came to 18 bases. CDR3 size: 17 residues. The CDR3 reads CASSELAGARKGNTIYF. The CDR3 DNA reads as TGTGCCAGCAGTGAATTAGCAGGGGCACGGAAAGGAAACACCATATATTTT. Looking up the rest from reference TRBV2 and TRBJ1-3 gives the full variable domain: EPEVTQTPSHQVTQMGQEVILRCVPISNHLYFYWYRQILGQKVEFLVSFYNNEISEKSEIFDDQFSVERPDGSNFTLKIRSTKLEDSAMYFCASSELAGARKGNTIYFGEGSWLTVV.

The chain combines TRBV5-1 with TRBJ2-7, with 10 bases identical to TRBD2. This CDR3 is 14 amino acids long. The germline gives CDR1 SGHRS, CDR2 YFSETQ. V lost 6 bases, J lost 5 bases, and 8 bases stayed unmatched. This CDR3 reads CASMRSSGSNEQYF. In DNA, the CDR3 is TGCGCCAGCATGAGGTCTAGCGGGAGTAACGAGCAGTACTTC.

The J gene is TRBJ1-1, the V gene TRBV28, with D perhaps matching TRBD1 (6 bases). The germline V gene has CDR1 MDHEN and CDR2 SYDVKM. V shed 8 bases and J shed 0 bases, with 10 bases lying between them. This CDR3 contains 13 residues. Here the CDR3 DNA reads TGTGCCAGCTCCCCAGGGGTGAACACTGAAGCTTTCTTT. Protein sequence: CASSPGVNTEAFF. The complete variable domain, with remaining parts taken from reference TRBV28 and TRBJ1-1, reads DVKVTQSSRYLVKRTGEKVFLECVQDMDHENMFWYRQDPGLGLRLIYFSYDVKMKEKGDIPEGYSVSREKKERFSLILESASTNQTSMYLCASSPGVNTEAFFGQGTRLTVV.

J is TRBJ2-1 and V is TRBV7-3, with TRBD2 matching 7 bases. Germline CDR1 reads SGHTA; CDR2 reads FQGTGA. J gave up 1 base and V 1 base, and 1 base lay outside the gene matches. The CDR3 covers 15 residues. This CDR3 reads CASSLRAGSYNEQFF. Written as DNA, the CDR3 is TGTGCCAGCAGCTTAAGAGCGGGATCCTACAATGAGCAGTTCTTC.

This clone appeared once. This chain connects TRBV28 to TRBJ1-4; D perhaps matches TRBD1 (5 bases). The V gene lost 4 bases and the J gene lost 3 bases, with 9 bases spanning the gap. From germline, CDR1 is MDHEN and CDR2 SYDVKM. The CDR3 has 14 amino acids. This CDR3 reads CASSSRVPNEKLFF. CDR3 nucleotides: TGTGCCAGCAGTTCCAGGGTGCCTAATGAAAAACTGTTTTTT. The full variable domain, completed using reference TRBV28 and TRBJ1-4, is DVKVTQSSRYLVKRTGEKVFLECVQDMDHENMFWYRQDPGLGLRLIYFSYDVKMKEKGDIPEGYSVSREKKERFSLILESASTNQTSMYLCASSSRVPNEKLFFGSGTQLSVL.

The CDR3 DNA sequence: TGTGCCAGCAGTGTCGGTCGTTCGGGCGGGAGTATCGCCTACGAGCAGTACTTC. As protein: CASSVGRSGGSIAYEQYF. This chain links TRBV2 with TRBJ2-7, with 7 bases aligning to TRBD2. Germline V gene data show CDR1 as SNHLY and CDR2 as FYNNEI. The V gene end was trimmed by 4 bases and the J gene end by 2 bases; junction bases not matched to a gene: 17. The CDR3 length is 18 residues.

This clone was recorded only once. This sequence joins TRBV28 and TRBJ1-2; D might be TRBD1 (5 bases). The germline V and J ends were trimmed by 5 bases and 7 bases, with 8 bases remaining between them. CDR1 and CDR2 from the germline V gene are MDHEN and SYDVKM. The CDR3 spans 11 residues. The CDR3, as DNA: TGTGCCAGCAGTCCCGACAGTGGCTACACCTTC. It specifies CASSPDSGYTF.

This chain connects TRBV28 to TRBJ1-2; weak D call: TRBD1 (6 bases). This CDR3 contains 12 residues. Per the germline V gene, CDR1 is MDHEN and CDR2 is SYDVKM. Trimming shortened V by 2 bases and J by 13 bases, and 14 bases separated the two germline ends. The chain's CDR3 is CASSLQGQFATF. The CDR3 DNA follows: TGTGCCAGCAGTTTACAAGGACAGTTCGCCACCTTC.

The DNA of the CDR3 is TGTGCCAGCGGAACAGGGACGAGGGACGAGCAGTACTTC. It codes for CASGTGTRDEQYF. The V gene is TRBV6-5, the J gene TRBJ2-7, with D possibly matching TRBD1 (6 bases). Germline V gene lookup returns CDR1 MNHEY and CDR2 SVGAGI. This CDR3 has 13 amino acids. V lost 8 bases and J lost 5, with 16 bases in between.

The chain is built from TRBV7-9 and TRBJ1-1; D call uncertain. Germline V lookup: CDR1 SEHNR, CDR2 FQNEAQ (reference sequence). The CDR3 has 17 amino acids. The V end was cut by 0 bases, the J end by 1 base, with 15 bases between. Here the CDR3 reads CASSLARGEGWNTEAFF. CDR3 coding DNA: TGTGCCAGCAGCTTAGCTCGAGGAGAGGGCTGGAACACTGAAGCTTTCTTT.

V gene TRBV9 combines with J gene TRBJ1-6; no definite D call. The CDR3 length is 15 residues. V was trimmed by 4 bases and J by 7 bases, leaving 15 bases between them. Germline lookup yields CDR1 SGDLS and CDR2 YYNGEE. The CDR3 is CASSPSGSPNSPLHF. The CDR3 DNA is TGTGCCAGCAGCCCCTCGGGGAGCCCGAATTCACCCCTCCACTTT.

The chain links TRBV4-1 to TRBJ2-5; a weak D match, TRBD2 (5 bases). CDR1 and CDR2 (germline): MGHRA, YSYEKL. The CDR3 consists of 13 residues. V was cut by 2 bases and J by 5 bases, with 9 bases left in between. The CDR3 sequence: CASSQIRGETQYF. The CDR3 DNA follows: TGCGCCAGCAGCCAAATAAGAGGGGAGACCCAGTACTTC.

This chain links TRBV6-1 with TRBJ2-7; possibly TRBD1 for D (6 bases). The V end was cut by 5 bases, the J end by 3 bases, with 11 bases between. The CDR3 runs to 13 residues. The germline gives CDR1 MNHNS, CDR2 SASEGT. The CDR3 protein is CASSRTVLYEQYF. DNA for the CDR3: TGTGCCAGCAGTCGGACAGTCCTCTACGAGCAGTACTTC.

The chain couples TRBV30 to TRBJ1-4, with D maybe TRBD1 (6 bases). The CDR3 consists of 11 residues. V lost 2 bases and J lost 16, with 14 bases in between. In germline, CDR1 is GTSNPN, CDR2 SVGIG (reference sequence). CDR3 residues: CAWSQGQGPFF. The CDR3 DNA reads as TGTGCCTGGAGTCAGGGGCAGGGGCCGTTTTTT.

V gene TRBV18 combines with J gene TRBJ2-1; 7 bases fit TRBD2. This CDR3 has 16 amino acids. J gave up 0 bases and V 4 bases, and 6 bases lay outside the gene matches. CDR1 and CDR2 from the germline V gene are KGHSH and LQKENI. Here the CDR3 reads CASSLRGGSSYNEQFF. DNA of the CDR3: TGTGCCAGCTCACTAAGGGGCGGGAGCTCCTACAATGAGCAGTTCTTC.

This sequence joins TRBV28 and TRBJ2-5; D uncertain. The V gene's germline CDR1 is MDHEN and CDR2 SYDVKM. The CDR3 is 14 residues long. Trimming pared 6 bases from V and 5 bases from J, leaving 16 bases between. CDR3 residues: CASSRYDKLETQYF. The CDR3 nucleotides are TGTGCCAGCAGCCGCTACGACAAACTGGAGACCCAGTACTTC.

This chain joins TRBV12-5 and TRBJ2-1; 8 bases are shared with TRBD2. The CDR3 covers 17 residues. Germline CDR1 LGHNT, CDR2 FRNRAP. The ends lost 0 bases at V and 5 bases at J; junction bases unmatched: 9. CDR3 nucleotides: TGTGCTAGTGGTTTGGTAAACGTCGGGAGGGCGCACAATGAGCAGTTCTTC. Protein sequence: CASGLVNVGRAHNEQFF.